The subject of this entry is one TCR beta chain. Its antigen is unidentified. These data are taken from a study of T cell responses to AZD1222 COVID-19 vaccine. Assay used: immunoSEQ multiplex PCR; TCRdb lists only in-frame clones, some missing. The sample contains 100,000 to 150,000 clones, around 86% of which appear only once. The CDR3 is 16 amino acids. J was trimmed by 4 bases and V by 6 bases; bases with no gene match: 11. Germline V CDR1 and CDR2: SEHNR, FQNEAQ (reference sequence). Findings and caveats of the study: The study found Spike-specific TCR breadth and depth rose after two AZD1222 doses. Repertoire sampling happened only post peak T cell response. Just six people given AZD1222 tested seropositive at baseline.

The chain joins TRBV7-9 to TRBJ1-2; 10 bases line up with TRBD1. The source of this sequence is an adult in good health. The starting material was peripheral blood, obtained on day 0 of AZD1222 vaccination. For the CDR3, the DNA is TGTGCCAGCAGTTACTTCCCGGGACAGGGGCTCTATGGCTACACCTTC. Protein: CASSYFPGQGLYGYTF.